This is a list of T cell receptor beta chains from one sample in a study of early T cells in non-severe SARS-CoV-2 infection. TCRdb reprocessed the 5' RACE reads via MiXCR and lists one record per CDR3 protein. The sample consists of about 62,000 distinct CDR3 sequences, approximately 10% of them appearing once. Specimen: whole blood. Receptors were obtained from an adult who was a healthcare worker with PCR-confirmed SARS-CoV-2 infection or an uninfected control (not recorded which). CDR3s include the opening cysteine and the closing phenylalanine or tryptophan. A D gene is named only where the DNA matches it firmly. For some rows the clone size is stated as once, few or many, or as a class when expanded; others skip it.

NA	many	TRBJ2-1	TRBV7-2	CASSLEALAEQFF	TGTGCCAGCAGCCTAGAGGCCTTAGCCGAGCAGTTCTTC
NA	few	TRBJ1-2	TRBV4-1	CASSHGRQARAEGF	TGCGCCAGCAGCCACGGTAGACAGGCGAGGGCTGAGGGCTTC
NA	many	TRBJ2-2	TRBV14	CASSPEWGSGELFF	TGTGCCAGCAGCCCAGAATGGGGAAGCGGGGAGCTGTTTTTT
NA	few	TRBJ2-3	TRBV6-2/TRBV6-3	CASSYLEPRVPDTQYF	TGTGCCAGCAGTTATCTGGAACCTCGGGTCCCAGATACGCAGTATTTT
NA	NA	TRBJ1-2	TRBV18	CASSPGPDGLYGYTF	TGTGCCAGCTCCCCGGGCCCCGACGGCCTCTATGGCTACACCTTC
NA	NA	TRBJ1-6	TRBV25-1	CASSEFRSINSPLHF	TGTGCCAGCAGTGAATTCAGGAGTATCAATTCACCCCTCCACTTT
TRBD2	many	TRBJ2-3	TRBV2	CASSRWTSGESTDTQYF	TGTGCCAGCAGCCGGTGGACTAGCGGGGAAAGCACAGATACGCAGTATTTT
NA	NA	TRBJ2-5	TRBV20-1	CSAATGRWLSNQETQYF	TGCAGTGCTGCGACAGGGAGGTGGTTAAGTAACCAAGAGACCCAGTACTTC
NA	NA	TRBJ2-3	TRBV5-6	CASSLAGTDTQYF	TGTGCCAGCAGCTTGGCCGGGACAGATACGCAGTATTTT
NA	few	TRBJ1-1	TRBV7-2	CASVPDWDITEAFF	TGTGCCAGCGTCCCCGACTGGGACATCACTGAAGCTTTCTTT
NA	NA	TRBJ2-1	TRBV5-5	CASSRAGTAYYNEQFF	TGTGCCAGCAGCCGAGCCGGGACGGCATACTACAATGAGCAGTTCTTC
TRBD2	NA	TRBJ2-5	TRBV7-2	CASSLGILAGGQETQYF	TGTGCCAGCAGCTTAGGGATCCTAGCGGGGGGCCAAGAGACCCAGTACTTC
NA	NA	TRBJ2-2	TRBV11-2	CASSGYTGELFF	TGTGCCAGCAGCGGGTACACCGGGGAGCTGTTTTTT
NA	NA	TRBJ1-1	TRBV29-1	CSVITQGPNTEAFF	TGCAGCGTTATCACCCAGGGGCCGAACACTGAAGCTTTCTTT
TRBD2	few	TRBJ2-3	TRBV11-2	CASSFQTSVSTDTQYF	TGTGCCAGCAGCTTCCAGACTAGCGTATCCACAGATACGCAGTATTTT
NA	many	TRBJ2-1	TRBV24-1	CATSENGVRINEQFF	TGTGCCACCAGTGAGAATGGGGTACGGATCAATGAGCAGTTCTTC
TRBD2	many	TRBJ2-3	TRBV6-1	CASSGTSGVADTQYF	TGTGCCAGCAGCGGGACTAGCGGGGTCGCAGATACGCAGTATTTT
NA	many	TRBJ1-1	TRBV2	CASTPGLDMNTEAFF	TGTGCCAGCACCCCCGGTCTTGACATGAACACTGAAGCTTTCTTT
NA	NA	TRBJ1-4	TRBV7-2	CASSLARLGEGEKLFF	TGTGCCAGCAGCTTAGCGCGTTTGGGGGAAGGGGAAAAACTGTTTTTT
NA	few	TRBJ1-3	TRBV11-2	CASSLEGKTTDTIYF	TGTGCCAGCAGCTTAGAGGGGAAGACCACGGACACCATATATTTT
TRBD1	few	TRBJ1-1	TRBV6-5	CASRADRGVVTEAFF	TGTGCCAGCAGAGCCGACAGGGGGGTCGTCACTGAAGCTTTCTTT
NA	many	TRBJ1-2	TRBV27	CASKGGRNYGYTF	TGTGCCAGCAAAGGAGGCAGGAACTATGGCTACACCTTC
NA	many	TRBJ2-3	TRBV7-6	CASSLAGFASDTQYF	TGTGCCAGCAGCTTAGCGGGCTTTGCGTCAGATACGCAGTATTTT
NA	few	TRBJ1-6	TRBV7-8	CASSPRLGGNSPLHF	TGTGCCAGCAGCCCCCGACTGGGTGGGAATTCACCCCTCCACTTT
NA	NA	TRBJ2-4	TRBV19	CASSIGPPGRGDIQYF	TGTGCCAGTAGTATTGGCCCTCCGGGACGTGGGGACATTCAGTACTTC
TRBD2	few	TRBJ2-5	TRBV12-3/TRBV12-4	CASSPDLAGGLGTQYF	TGTGCCAGCAGTCCCGATCTAGCGGGGGGGCTCGGGACCCAGTACTTC
NA	NA	TRBJ1-1	TRBV5-1	CASSLDGRDTEAFF	TGCGCCAGCAGCTTGGACGGGAGGGACACTGAAGCTTTCTTT
NA	NA	TRBJ1-1	TRBV7-9	CASSLTTAGSTEAFF	TGTGCCAGCAGCTTGACGACGGCAGGCAGCACTGAAGCTTTCTTT
NA	few	TRBJ1-2	TRBV5-1	CASSLGQPYGYTF	TGCGCCAGCAGCTTGGGGCAGCCCTATGGCTACACCTTC
NA	NA	TRBJ1-2	TRBV2	CARSESDYGYTF	TGTGCACGGTCGGAGTCCGACTATGGCTACACCTTC
TRBD1	NA	TRBJ1-2	TRBV19	CASSIFRTGENYGYTF	TGTGCCAGTAGTATCTTTCGGACAGGGGAAAACTATGGCTACACCTTC
NA	many	TRBJ1-6	TRBV7-8	CASSSGYLSSYNSPLHF	TGTGCCAGCAGCTCGGGATACCTGAGCTCCTATAATTCACCCCTCCACTTT
TRBD2	few	TRBJ2-3	TRBV5-4	CASRRGVLAGAKDTQYF	TGTGCCAGCAGGCGAGGCGTACTAGCGGGGGCGAAAGATACGCAGTATTTT
TRBD1	few	TRBJ2-4	TRBV2	CASSKQGSSKNIQYF	TGTGCCAGCAGTAAACAGGGGTCCTCCAAAAACATTCAGTACTTC
NA	NA	TRBJ2-5	TRBV25-1	CANSPEETQYF	TGTGCCAACAGTCCAGAAGAGACCCAGTACTTC
TRBD1	NA	TRBJ1-1	TRBV3-1	CASSRPGGREAFF	TGTGCCAGCAGCCGACCAGGGGGCCGTGAAGCTTTCTTT
NA	few	TRBJ2-4	TRBV12-3/TRBV12-4	CASSETWAKNIQYF	TGTGCCAGCAGTGAAACATGGGCCAAAAACATTCAGTACTTC
TRBD1	NA	TRBJ1-1	TRBV5-1	CASSSGQGLDTEAFF	TGCGCCAGCAGCAGCGGACAGGGCTTGGACACTGAAGCTTTCTTT
TRBD1	many	TRBJ1-5	TRBV2	CARDRDRQNQPQHF	TGTGCCAGGGATAGGGACAGGCAAAATCAGCCCCAGCATTTT
NA	many	TRBJ2-5	TRBV3-1	CASSQARPGVETQYF	TGTGCCAGCAGCCAAGCTCGCCCAGGGGTCGAGACCCAGTACTTC
TRBD2	few	TRBJ2-5	TRBV7-2	CASSPLAYGETQYF	TGTGCCAGCAGCCCACTAGCGTACGGGGAGACCCAGTACTTC
NA	many	TRBJ2-1	TRBV25-1	CASYGMDNEQFF	TGTGCCAGCTACGGGATGGACAATGAGCAGTTCTTC
NA	NA	TRBJ2-1	TRBV30	CAFTRGENDEQFF	TGTGCCTTCACTAGAGGAGAGAACGATGAGCAGTTCTTC
TRBD1	NA	TRBJ1-3	TRBV5-4	CASSLAGTAGNTIYF	TGTGCCAGCAGCTTGGCCGGGACAGCTGGAAACACCATATATTTT